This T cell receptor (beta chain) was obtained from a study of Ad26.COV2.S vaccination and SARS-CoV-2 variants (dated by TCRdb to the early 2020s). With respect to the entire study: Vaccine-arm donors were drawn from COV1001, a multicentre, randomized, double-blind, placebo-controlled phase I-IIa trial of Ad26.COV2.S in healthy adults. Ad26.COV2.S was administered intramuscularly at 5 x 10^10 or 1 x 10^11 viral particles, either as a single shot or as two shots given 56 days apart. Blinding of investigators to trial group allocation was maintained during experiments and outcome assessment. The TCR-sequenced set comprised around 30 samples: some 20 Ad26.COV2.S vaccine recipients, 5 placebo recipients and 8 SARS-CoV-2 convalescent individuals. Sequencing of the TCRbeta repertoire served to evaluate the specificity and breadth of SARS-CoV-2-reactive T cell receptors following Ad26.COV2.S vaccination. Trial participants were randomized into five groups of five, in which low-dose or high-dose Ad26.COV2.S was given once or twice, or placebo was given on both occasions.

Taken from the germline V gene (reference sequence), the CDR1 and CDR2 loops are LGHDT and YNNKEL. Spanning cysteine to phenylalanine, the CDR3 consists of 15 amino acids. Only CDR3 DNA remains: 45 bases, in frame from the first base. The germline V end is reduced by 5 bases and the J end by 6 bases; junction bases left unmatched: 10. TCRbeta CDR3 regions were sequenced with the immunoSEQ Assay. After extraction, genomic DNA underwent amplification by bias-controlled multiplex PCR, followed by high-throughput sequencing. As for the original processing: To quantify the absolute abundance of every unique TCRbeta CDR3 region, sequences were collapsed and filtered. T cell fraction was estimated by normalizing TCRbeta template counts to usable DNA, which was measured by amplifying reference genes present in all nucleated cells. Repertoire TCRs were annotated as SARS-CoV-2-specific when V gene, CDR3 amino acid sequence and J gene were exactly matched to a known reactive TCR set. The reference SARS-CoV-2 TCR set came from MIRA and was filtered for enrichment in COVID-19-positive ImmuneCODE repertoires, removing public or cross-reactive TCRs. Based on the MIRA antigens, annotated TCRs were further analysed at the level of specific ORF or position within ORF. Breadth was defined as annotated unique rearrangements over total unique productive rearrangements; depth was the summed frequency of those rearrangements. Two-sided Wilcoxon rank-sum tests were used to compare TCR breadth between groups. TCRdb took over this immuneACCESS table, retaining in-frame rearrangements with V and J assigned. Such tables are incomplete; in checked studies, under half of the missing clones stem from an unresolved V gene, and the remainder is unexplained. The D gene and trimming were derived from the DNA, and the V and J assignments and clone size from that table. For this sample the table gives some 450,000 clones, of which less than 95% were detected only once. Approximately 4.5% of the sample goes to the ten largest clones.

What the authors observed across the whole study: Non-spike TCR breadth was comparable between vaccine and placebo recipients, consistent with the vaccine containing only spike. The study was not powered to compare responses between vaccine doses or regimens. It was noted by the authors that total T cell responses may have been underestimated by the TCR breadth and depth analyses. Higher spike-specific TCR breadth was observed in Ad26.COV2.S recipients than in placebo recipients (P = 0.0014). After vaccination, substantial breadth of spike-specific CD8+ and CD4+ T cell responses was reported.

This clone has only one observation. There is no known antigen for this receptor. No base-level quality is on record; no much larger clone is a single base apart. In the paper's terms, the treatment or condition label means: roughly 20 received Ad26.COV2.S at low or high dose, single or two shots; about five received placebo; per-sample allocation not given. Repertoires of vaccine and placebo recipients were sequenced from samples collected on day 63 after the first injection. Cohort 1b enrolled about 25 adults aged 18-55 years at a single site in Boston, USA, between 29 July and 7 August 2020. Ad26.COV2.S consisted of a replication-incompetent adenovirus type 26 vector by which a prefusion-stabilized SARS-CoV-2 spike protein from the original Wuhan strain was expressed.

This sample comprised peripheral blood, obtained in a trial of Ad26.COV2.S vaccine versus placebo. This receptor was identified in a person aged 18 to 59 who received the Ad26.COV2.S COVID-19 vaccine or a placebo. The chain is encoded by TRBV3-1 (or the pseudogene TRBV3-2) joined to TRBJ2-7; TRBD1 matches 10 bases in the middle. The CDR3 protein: CASSMKSDRGREQYF. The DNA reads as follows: TGTGCCAGCAGCATGAAGAGTGACAGGGGGCGCGAGCAGTACTTC.